One and the same sample provided the 24 T cell receptor beta chains below, sequenced in a study of cytomegalovirus exposure and HLA in healthy donors. The PCR used 60 Vbeta and 13 Jbeta primers. Method: immunoSEQ multiplex PCR; TCRdb's copy keeps in-frame clones and lacks some. The repertoire holds roughly 97,000 clones, with 81% as singletons. Sequencing was carried out using PBMCs. All receptors come from a man aged 40-49 years in good health and CMV-seropositive.

The V gene is TRBV7-9, the J gene TRBJ2-1, with 8 bases matching TRBD2. Unmatched junction bases numbered 4, after V lost 4 bases and J lost 2 bases. Germline V gene lookup returns CDR1 SEHNR and CDR2 FQNEAQ (reference sequence). The CDR3 covers 15 residues. The CDR3 region is CASSSLADTYNEQFF. The CDR3, as DNA: TGTGCCAGCAGCTCACTAGCGGACACCTACAATGAGCAGTTCTTC.

The rearrangement uses TRBV7-9 and TRBJ2-1, with 7 nucleotides matching TRBD1. The CDR3 is 13 amino acids. The junction had 4 bases not matched to a gene; V was cut back by 5 bases and J by 6 bases. CDR1 and CDR2 from the germline V gene are SEHNR and FQNEAQ (reference sequence). This chain's CDR3 is CASSLGTANEQFF. CDR3 coding DNA: TGTGCCAGCAGCCTTGGGACAGCCAATGAGCAGTTCTTC.

The chain employs TRBV10-2 and TRBJ2-5; D perhaps matches TRBD2 (5 bases). The length of the CDR3 is 13 residues. Germline V gene sequence: CDR1 WSHSY, CDR2 SAAADI. Trimming stripped 4 bases from V and 9 bases from J, with 15 bases between. The CDR3 DNA follows: TGCGCCAGCAGTGGTCAGGCCAACGGGGCCCAGTACTTC. Translation: CASSGQANGAQYF.

The genes are TRBV5-1 and TRBJ1-2; 7 bases are shared with TRBD1. CDR1 SGHRS and CDR2 YFSETQ come from the germline V gene. This CDR3 is built from 15 residues. V lost 4 bases and J lost 6; bases outside the gene matches: 12. CDR3: CASSVNTGDGDGYTF. CDR3 DNA: TGCGCCAGCAGCGTCAACACAGGGGACGGGGATGGCTACACCTTC.

V and J are TRBV5-1 and TRBJ1-2; TRBD1 matches 8 bases. The CDR3 is 12 residues long. Trimming at V came to 3 bases and at J to 8 bases, leaving 3 bases not matched to a gene. The germline V gene has CDR1 SGHRS and CDR2 YFSETQ. DNA of the CDR3: TGCGCCAGCAGCTCCGACAGGGGCGGCTACACCTTC. Its protein is CASSSDRGGYTF.

CDR3 nucleotide sequence: TGTGCCAGCAGCCCCCGACAGGGGTGGGGGGAGCTGTTTTTT. It translates to CASSPRQGWGELFF. The V and J genes are TRBV7-9 and TRBJ2-2, with 8 bases aligning to TRBD1. The CDR3 extends over 14 amino acids. Germline CDR1 and CDR2: SEHNR and FQNEAQ (reference sequence). V was pared by 5 bases and J by 8 bases, with 7 bases of the junction left unmatched.

This clone was seen only once. The chain is built from TRBV14 and TRBJ2-7; D possibly corresponds to TRBD2 (5 bases). Looked up from germline, CDR1 is SGHDN and CDR2 is FVKESK. V shed 1 base and J shed 8 bases, with 15 bases lying between them. The CDR3 covers 14 residues. Written as DNA, the CDR3 is TGTGCCAGCAGCCAAGCGGGGTCCTTACTGAAGCAGTACTTC. Translation gives CASSQAGSLLKQYF.

The chain employs TRBV19 and TRBJ1-6; TRBD1 matches 8 bases. The CDR3 contains 15 residues. Germline values: CDR1 LNHDA, CDR2 SQIVND (reference sequence). Unmatched junction bases numbered 4, after V lost 7 bases and J lost 2 bases. The chain's CDR3 is CASTTGAAYNSPLHF. Here the CDR3 DNA reads TGTGCCAGTACGACAGGGGCAGCCTATAATTCACCCCTCCACTTT.

V gene TRBV6-6 combines with J gene TRBJ1-5, with no clear D. This CDR3 is built from 13 residues. Trimming removed 6 bases from V and 11 bases from J, with 17 bases in between. Germline loops: CDR1 MNHNY, CDR2 SVGAGI (reference sequence). The CDR3, as DNA: TGTGCCAGCAGGATCTCAGAGGCCGCGGCCCAGCATTTT. Its protein is CASRISEAAAQHF.

The genes are TRBV5-4 and TRBJ2-3, with 7 bases identical to TRBD1. Germline lookup yields CDR1 SGHNT and CDR2 YYREEE (reference sequence). The CDR3 totals 13 residues. V gave up 0 bases and J gave up 5 bases; unmatched junction bases: 0. CDR3 protein: CASSLGQGDTQYF. Here the CDR3 DNA reads TGTGCCAGCAGCTTGGGACAGGGAGATACGCAGTATTTT. The variable domain in full, completed from reference TRBV5-4 and TRBJ2-3, reads ETGVTQSPTHLIKTRGQQVTLRCSSQSGHNTVSWYQQALGQGPQFIFQYYREEENGRGNFPPRFSGLQFPNYSSELNVNALELDDSALYLCASSLGQGDTQYFGPGTRLTVL.

The chain uses TRBV7-9 and TRBJ2-1, with 8 positions matching TRBD1. The germline V gene encodes CDR1 SEHNR and CDR2 FQNEAQ (reference sequence). The CDR3 length is 12 residues. The junction had 5 bases not matched to a gene; V was cut back by 8 bases and J by 8 bases. CDR3 sequence reads: CASAQGADEQFF. CDR3 DNA sequence: TGTGCCAGCGCCCAGGGGGCGGATGAGCAGTTCTTC.

J is TRBJ2-1 and V is TRBV15; a weak D match, TRBD2 (6 bases). V was clipped by 1 base and J by 0 bases, with 7 bases between them. There are 15 residues in the CDR3. Per germline, CDR1 LNHNV and CDR2 YYDKDF (reference sequence). The CDR3 sequence: CATSRVADSYNEQFF. The CDR3 nucleotides are TGTGCCACCAGCAGAGTAGCGGACTCCTACAATGAGCAGTTCTTC.

This clone appeared a single time. The J gene is TRBJ2-7, the V gene TRBV9; possible D gene TRBD2, 6 bases. This CDR3 contains 16 residues. Trimming took 0 bases from V and 2 from J, leaving 15 bases between them. Germline assignment: CDR1 SGDLS and CDR2 YYNGEE. DNA for the CDR3: TGTGCCAGCAGCGTAGGACAGTCTAGCGCCACCTACGAGCAGTACTTC. Translated, it gives CASSVGQSSATYEQYF.

This chain uses TRBV5-8 with TRBJ1-2; the match to TRBD1 covers 8 bases. V was clipped by 10 bases and J by 4 bases; unmatched bases: 15. The germline V gene has CDR1 SGHTS and CDR2 YDEGEE. This CDR3 is built from 15 residues. This chain's CDR3 is CALVGAGGAGYGYTF. The CDR3 nucleotides are TGTGCCTTAGTGGGGGCAGGGGGCGCCGGCTATGGCTACACCTTC.

This chain joins TRBV7-9 and TRBJ2-3; TRBD2 aligns across 8 bases. The length of the CDR3 is 17 residues. Germline CDR1 reads SEHNR; CDR2 reads FQNEAQ (reference sequence). The ends lost 1 base at V and 2 bases at J; junction bases unmatched: 8. The chain's CDR3 is CASSLGKSGSPTDTQYF. CDR3 nucleotides: TGTGCCAGCAGCTTAGGGAAAAGCGGGAGCCCCACAGATACGCAGTATTTT. The full variable domain, its missing parts supplied by reference TRBV7-9 and TRBJ2-3, is DTGVSQNPRHKITKRGQNVTFRCDPISEHNRLYWYRQTLGQGPEFLTYFQNEAQLEKSRLLSDRFSAERPKGSFSTLEIQRTEQGDSAMYLCASSLGKSGSPTDTQYFGPGTRLTVL.

V and J are TRBV28 and TRBJ1-2, with a tentative D call TRBD1 (5 bases). The CDR3 extends over 14 amino acids. V shed 3 bases and J shed 8 bases, with 16 bases lying between them. Germline V gene sequence: CDR1 MDHEN, CDR2 SYDVKM. For the CDR3, the DNA is TGTGCCAGCAGTTTTCTCAGGGATCCCCACGGCTACACCTTC. As protein: CASSFLRDPHGYTF.

The chain is built from TRBV27 and TRBJ2-2, with 11 nucleotides matching TRBD2. V lost 2 bases, J lost 7 bases, and 6 bases stayed unmatched. The CDR3 spans 16 residues. In germline, CDR1 is MNHEY, CDR2 SMNVEV (reference sequence). CDR3 coding DNA: TGTGCCAGCAGTTTAACGCTAGCGGGGGGTGGCGGGGAGCTGTTTTTT. It is translated as CASSLTLAGGGGELFF.

The rearrangement links TRBV9 to TRBJ2-3; D is ambiguous. Germline V CDR1 and CDR2: SGDLS, YYNGEE. CDR3 length equals 16 residues. V dropped 4 bases and J dropped 3 bases, with 18 bases sitting between them. CDR3 loop: CASSTRLSSGTDTQYF. In nucleotides, the CDR3 is TGTGCCAGCAGCACCCGACTGTCTAGTGGGACAGATACGCAGTATTTT.

The rearrangement uses TRBV11-2 and TRBJ2-5; 7 bases are a match to TRBD2. CDR1 is SGHAT, CDR2 FQNNGV, per germline. Trimming took 1 base from V and 4 from J; bases not matched to a gene: 6. The CDR3 runs to 15 residues. The CDR3 is CASSLVGGRGETQYF. In nucleotides, the CDR3 is TGTGCCAGCAGCTTAGTCGGCGGGAGAGGAGAGACCCAGTACTTC. Complete variable domain (other parts from reference TRBV11-2 and TRBJ2-5): EAGVAQSPRYKIIEKRQSVAFWCNPISGHATLYWYQQILGQGPKLLIQFQNNGVVDDSQLPKDRFSAERLKGVDSTLKIQPAKLEDSAVYLCASSLVGGRGETQYFGPGTRLLVL.

V gene TRBV14 combines with J gene TRBJ1-1; D is uncertain. The CDR3 sequence is 17 residues long. The V and J ends lost 0 bases and 5 bases respectively, with 19 bases between them. Per the germline V gene, CDR1 is SGHDN and CDR2 is FVKESK. CDR3 sequence (DNA): TGTGCCAGCAGCCAAGACTGGTCAAGAGGAGGGTCGACTGAAGCTTTCTTT. Amino acids: CASSQDWSRGGSTEAFF.

The chain links TRBV11-2 to TRBJ1-2, with D unresolved. V shed 0 bases and J shed 4 bases, with 15 bases lying between them. CDR3 size: 16 residues. Germline values: CDR1 SGHAT, CDR2 FQNNGV. For the CDR3, the DNA is TGTGCCAGCAGCTTAGATCAGGCCGGTGGCTTCTATGGCTACACCTTC. This codes for CASSLDQAGGFYGYTF.

V gene TRBV5-5 combines with J gene TRBJ2-1; 10 bases match TRBD2. Germline V gives CDR1 SGHKS, CDR2 YYEKEE (reference sequence). The CDR3 covers 15 residues. V shed 2 bases, J shed 7 bases, and the junction held 6 bases outside the gene matches. The CDR3 DNA reads as TGTGCCAGCAGCTTCGGTCTAGCGGGAGTTAATGAGCAGTTCTTC. Amino acid sequence: CASSFGLAGVNEQFF. Looking up the rest from reference TRBV5-5 and TRBJ2-1 gives the full variable domain: DAGVTQSPTHLIKTRGQQVTLRCSPISGHKSVSWYQQVLGQGPQFIFQYYEKEERGRGNFPDRFSARQFPNYSSELNVNALLLGDSALYLCASSFGLAGVNEQFFGPGTRLTVL.

This sequence joins TRBV7-8 and TRBJ1-4; possibly TRBD1 for D (5 bases). V lost 5 bases and J lost 7, with 14 bases in between. This CDR3 contains 14 residues. Germline CDR1 reads SGHVS; CDR2 reads FQNEAQ. The CDR3 DNA sequence: TGTGCCAGCAGCCCGACAGATCGCGGTGAAAAACTGTTTTTT. Amino acid sequence: CASSPTDRGEKLFF.

This chain links TRBV15 with TRBJ1-5; 7 bases match TRBD1. Germline trimming cut 0 bases from V and 9 bases from J; bases unmatched to any gene: 11. The germline gives CDR1 LNHNV, CDR2 YYDKDF (reference sequence). This CDR3 spans 16 amino acids. CDR3 amino acids: CATSRESGQPLWPQHF. The CDR3 coding sequence is TGTGCCACCAGCAGAGAATCGGGACAGCCCCTATGGCCCCAGCATTTT.